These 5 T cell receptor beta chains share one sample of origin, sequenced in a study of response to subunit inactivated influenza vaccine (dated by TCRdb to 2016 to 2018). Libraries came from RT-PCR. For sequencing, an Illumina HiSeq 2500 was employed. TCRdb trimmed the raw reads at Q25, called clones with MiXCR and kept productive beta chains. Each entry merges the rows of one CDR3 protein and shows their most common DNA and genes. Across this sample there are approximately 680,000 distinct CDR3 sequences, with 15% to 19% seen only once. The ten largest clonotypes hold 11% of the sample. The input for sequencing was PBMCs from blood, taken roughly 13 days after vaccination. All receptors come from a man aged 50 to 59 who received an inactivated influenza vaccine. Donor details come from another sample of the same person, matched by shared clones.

The CDR3 loop is CASSLGAGVLEQYF. For the CDR3, the DNA is TGTGCCAGCAGCTTAGGAGCGGGAGTTCTCGAGCAGTACTTC. V gene TRBV7-2 combines with J gene TRBJ2-7, with 8 bases fitting TRBD2. The length of the CDR3 is 14 residues. Trimming at V came to 1 base and at J to 6 bases, leaving 5 bases not matched to a gene. Germline-derived CDR1 and CDR2 are SGHTA and FQGNSA.

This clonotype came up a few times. The CDR3 loop is CSAAIAGGQETQYF. The CDR3 DNA reads TGCAGTGCCGCCATAGCGGGAGGGCAAGAGACCCAGTACTTC. V is TRBV20-1 and J is TRBJ2-5, with TRBD2 identical over 11 bases. The CDR3 is 14 amino acids. The germline V gene has CDR1 DFQATT and CDR2 SNEGSKA (reference sequence). V was clipped by 6 bases and J by 2 bases; unmatched bases: 5.

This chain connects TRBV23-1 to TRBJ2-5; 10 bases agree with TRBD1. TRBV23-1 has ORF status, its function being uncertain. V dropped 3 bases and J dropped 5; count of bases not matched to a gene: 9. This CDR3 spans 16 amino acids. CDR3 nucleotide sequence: TGCGCCAGCAGTCATCCGGGACAGGGGCTCCGGGAGACCCAGTACTTC. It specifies CASSHPGQGLRETQYF.

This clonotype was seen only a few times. CDR3 sequence reads: CASSPAAWTANEQYF. The DNA for the CDR3 is TGTGCCAGCAGCCCCGCCGCGTGGACGGCCAACGAGCAGTACTTC. The rearrangement uses TRBV9 and TRBJ2-7; D is unresolved. The length of the CDR3 is 15 residues. The germline V gene encodes CDR1 SGDLS and CDR2 YYNGEE. V was cut by 4 bases and J by 5 bases, with 19 bases left in between.

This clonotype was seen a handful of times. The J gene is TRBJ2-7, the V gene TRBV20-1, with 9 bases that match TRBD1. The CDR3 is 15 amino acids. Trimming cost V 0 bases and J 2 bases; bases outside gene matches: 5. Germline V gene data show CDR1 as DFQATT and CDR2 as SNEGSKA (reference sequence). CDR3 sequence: CSARDLDRGAYEQYF. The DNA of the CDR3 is TGCAGTGCTAGAGATCTAGACAGGGGGGCCTACGAGCAGTACTTC.